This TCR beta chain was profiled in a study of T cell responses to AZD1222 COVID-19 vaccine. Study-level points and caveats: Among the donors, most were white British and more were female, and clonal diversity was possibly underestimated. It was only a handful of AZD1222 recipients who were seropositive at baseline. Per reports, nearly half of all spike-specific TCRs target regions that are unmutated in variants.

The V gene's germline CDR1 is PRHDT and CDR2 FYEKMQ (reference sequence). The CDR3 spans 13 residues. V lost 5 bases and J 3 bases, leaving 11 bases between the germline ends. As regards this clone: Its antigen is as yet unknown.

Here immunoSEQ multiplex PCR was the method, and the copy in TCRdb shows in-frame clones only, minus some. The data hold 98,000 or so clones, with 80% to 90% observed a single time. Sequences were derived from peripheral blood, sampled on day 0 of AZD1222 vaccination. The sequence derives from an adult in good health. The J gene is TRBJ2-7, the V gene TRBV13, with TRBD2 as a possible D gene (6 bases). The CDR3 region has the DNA TGTGCCAGCAGCAGCGGGCTCCACTACGAGCAGTACTTC. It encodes CASSSGLHYEQYF.